A selection of T cell receptor beta chains follows, all from one sample in a study of Graves' ophthalmopathy and Graves' hyperthyroidism. Each CDR3 protein is one row after TCRdb ran MiXCR on the multiplex PCR reads. The top ten hold 44% of the sample, which has about 740,000 distinct CDR3 sequences, roughly 40% seen once. Sequences were obtained from peripheral blood. The receptors shown here come from an adult man with Graves' ophthalmopathy. Both conserved end residues are part of each CDR3. The order of the fields is V gene, D gene, clone size, J gene, CDR3 protein, CDR3 DNA. The D gene is left open where the match is weak. Clone size is shown for a subset of rows, as once, few, many or a class of expanded clone.

TRBV7-8	.	.	TRBJ2-5	CASLDGTYQETQYF	TGTGCCAGCTTGGACGGGACGTACCAAGAGACCCAGTACTTC
TRBV7-9	.	.	TRBJ1-1	CASSPPGSLGGSQNTEAFF	TGTGCCAGCAGCCCCCCAGGGAGCTTGGGCGGAAGCCAGAACACTGAAGCTTTCTTT
TRBV7-9	.	.	TRBJ1-2	CASSSGDGANYGYTF	TGTGCCAGCAGTTCCGGGGACGGAGCTAACTATGGCTACACCTTC
TRBV25-1	.	.	TRBJ1-2	CASRPRGTTGQTHGYTF	TGTGCCAGCAGACCCCGGGGAACGACGGGACAAACTCATGGCTACACCTTC
TRBV5-1	.	few	TRBJ1-2	CASSLMSGANYGYTF	TGCGCCAGCAGCTTGATGTCAGGGGCTAACTATGGCTACACCTTC
TRBV9	TRBD1	few	TRBJ2-7	CASSVQGQGRGEQYF	TGTGCCAGCAGCGTCCAAGGACAGGGAAGAGGGGAGCAGTACTTC
TRBV5-1	.	many	TRBJ1-4	CASSRERATNEKLFF	TGCGCCAGCAGCCGGGAACGGGCAACTAATGAAAAACTGTTTTTT
TRBV7-8	.	many	TRBJ2-7	CASSLMGGVHYEQYF	TGTGCCAGCAGCTTAATGGGGGGAGTCCACTACGAGCAGTACTTC
TRBV29-1	TRBD2	.	TRBJ2-7	CSLGTSGGAPSEQYF	TGCAGCTTAGGAACTAGCGGGGGGGCTCCCTCCGAGCAGTACTTC
TRBV10-3	.	.	TRBJ1-1	CASSWAPLNTEAFF	TGTGCCAGCAGCTGGGCTCCTCTGAACACTGAAGCTTTCTTT
TRBV10-3	.	many	TRBJ1-4	CAISGTGATNEKLFF	TGTGCCATCAGTGGGACGGGGGCAACTAATGAAAAACTGTTTTTT
TRBV14	TRBD2	.	TRBJ2-3	CASSTLAGGPDTQYF	TGTGCCAGCAGCACACTAGCGGGAGGCCCAGATACGCAGTATTTT
TRBV9	.	many	TRBJ1-1	CASSTGDINTEAFF	TGTGCCAGCAGCACGGGGGACATAAACACTGAAGCTTTCTTT
TRBV15	TRBD1	few	TRBJ2-7	CATSRDIGTGGTYEQYF	TGTGCCACCAGCAGAGATATCGGGACAGGGGGCACCTACGAGCAGTACTTC
TRBV2	.	few	TRBJ2-7	CASSELGSGYEQYF	TGTGCCAGCAGTGAGTTGGGGTCGGGCTACGAGCAGTACTTC
TRBV10-3	.	.	TRBJ2-7	CASSYSTPGQLYEQYF	TGTGCCAGCAGTTACTCGACGCCAGGGCAATTATACGAGCAGTACTTC
TRBV20-1	.	.	TRBJ2-5	CSARDSGTPKRQETQYF	TGCAGTGCTAGAGATTCCGGGACTCCAAAACGCCAAGAGACCCAGTACTTC
TRBV25-1	.	.	TRBJ2-2	CASSTGGLFF	TGTGCCAGCAGTACCGGGGGGCTGTTTTTT
TRBV11-2	TRBD1	many	TRBJ2-7	CASTQGQASYEQYF	TGTGCCAGCACTCAAGGACAGGCCTCCTACGAGCAGTACTTC
TRBV14	.	.	TRBJ1-4	CASSLEGVWGSEKLFF	TGTGCCAGCAGTTTAGAAGGGGTTTGGGGCAGTGAAAAACTGTTTTTT
TRBV24-1	.	.	TRBJ1-5	CAWSSRGAQPQHF	TGTGCCTGGAGCAGCAGGGGTGCTCAGCCCCAGCATTTT
TRBV29-1	.	.	TRBJ1-4	CSVGQANNEKLFF	TGCAGCGTTGGACAGGCCAATAATGAAAAACTGTTTTTT
TRBV24-1	.	.	TRBJ2-7	CATSRGRGYEQYF	TGTGCCACCAGTAGAGGAAGGGGCTACGAGCAGTACTTC
TRBV7-8	.	many	TRBJ2-2	CASSLSVTNTGELFF	TGTGCCAGCAGCTTAAGTGTGACAAACACCGGGGAGCTGTTTTTT
TRBV20-1	.	few	TRBJ1-2	CSATGQLYGYTF	TGCAGTGCAACTGGACAGTTATATGGCTACACCTTC
TRBV7-9	.	many	TRBJ1-1	CASSTQNTEAFF	TGTGCCAGCAGTACGCAGAACACTGAAGCTTTCTTT
TRBV12-3/TRBV12-4	.	.	TRBJ1-2	CASSFGVGNGYTF	TGTGCCAGCAGTTTCGGGGTGGGAAATGGCTACACCTTC
TRBV12-3/TRBV12-4	TRBD2	.	TRBJ2-7	CASQRGVSYEQYF	TGTGCCAGCCAGCGGGGTGTCTCCTACGAGCAGTACTTC
TRBV19	.	many	TRBJ1-1	CASKMNTEAFF	TGTGCCAGCAAGATGAACACTGAAGCTTTCTTT
TRBV7-9	TRBD1	.	TRBJ2-7	CASSRTGGQYEQYF	TGTGCCAGCAGCCGAACAGGGGGCCAGTACGAGCAGTACTTC
TRBV9	.	many	TRBJ1-4	CASSVFGTENEKLFF	TGTGCCAGCAGCGTTTTTGGGACTGAAAATGAAAAACTGTTTTTT
TRBV19	.	few	TRBJ2-2	CASSTNRVGELFF	TGTGCCAGTAGTACCAACAGGGTCGGGGAGCTGTTTTTT
TRBV29-1	.	many	TRBJ2-5	CSGRLRSGETQYF	TGCAGCGGACGCCTCCGGTCGGGAGAGACCCAGTACTTC
TRBV25-1	.	.	TRBJ1-4	CASSHGSGSEKLFF	TGTGCCAGCAGCCATGGGTCCGGGAGTGAAAAACTGTTTTTT
TRBV7-9	TRBD1	.	TRBJ1-5	CASSQTTGGSQPQHF	TGCGCCAGCAGCCAAACCACAGGGGGGAGTCAGCCCCAGCATTTT
TRBV20-1	.	.	TRBJ1-1	CSARRTGGPNSEAFF	TGCAGTGCTAGAAGGACGGGAGGCCCGAACTCTGAAGCTTTCTTT
TRBV7-8	.	many	TRBJ1-6	CASSPTRISPLHF	TGTGCCAGCAGTCCTACGCGGATTTCACCCCTCCACTTT
TRBV2	.	.	TRBJ1-6	CASSEWGSYNSPLHF	TGTGCCAGCAGTGAATGGGGCTCCTATAATTCACCCCTCCACTTT
TRBV11-2	TRBD1	once	TRBJ1-2	CASRPRQGANHYGYTF	TGTGCCAGCCGCCCAAGACAGGGGGCGAATCACTATGGCTACACCTTC
TRBV6-5	TRBD1	.	TRBJ2-7	CASSSTPGQSYEQYF	TGTGCCAGCAGTTCAACCCCGGGACAGAGCTACGAGCAGTACTTC
TRBV29-1	TRBD1	.	TRBJ1-1	CSVRGQGAEAFF	TGCAGCGTGAGAGGACAGGGGGCTGAAGCTTTCTTT
TRBV29-1	.	.	TRBJ2-1	CSVEGLDAYNEQFF	TGCAGCGTTGAAGGACTGGACGCCTACAATGAGCAGTTCTTC
TRBV2	.	.	TRBJ1-6	CASSHSPREYHNSPLHF	TGTGCCAGCAGTCACTCCCCAAGGGAGTATCATAATTCACCCCTCCACTTT
TRBV19	TRBD1	few	TRBJ1-6	CASSPGTGLNSPLHF	TGTGCCAGTAGCCCCGGGACAGGGCTTAATTCACCCCTCCACTTT
TRBV29-1	.	many	TRBJ2-2	CSVEETTGELFF	TGCAGCGTTGAAGAAACCACCGGGGAGCTGTTTTTT
TRBV12-3/TRBV12-4	TRBD1	few	TRBJ1-1	CASSLQGAAITEAFF	TGTGCCAGCAGTTTACAGGGGGCAGCGATAACTGAAGCTTTCTTT
TRBV5-1	.	.	TRBJ1-1	CASSLRDQGGAFF	TGCGCCAGCAGCCTCCGGGACCAAGGCGGAGCTTTCTTT
TRBV20-1	TRBD2	many	TRBJ2-5	CSASPEDSGRGETQYF	TGCAGTGCTAGTCCCGAGGATAGCGGGAGAGGAGAGACCCAGTACTTC
TRBV20-1	TRBD1	.	TRBJ2-2	CSAGQGIAGELFF	TGCAGTGCTGGACAGGGGATAGCCGGGGAGCTGTTTTTT
TRBV20-1	.	few	TRBJ2-7	CSANWGTHEQYF	TGCAGTGCTAATTGGGGAACCCACGAGCAGTACTTC
TRBV5-6	TRBD1	.	TRBJ1-2	CASSVATGVGGYTF	TGTGCCAGCAGTGTCGCTACAGGGGTAGGTGGCTACACCTTC
TRBV19	.	many	TRBJ2-5	CASSQNTETQYF	TGTGCCAGTAGCCAAAACACGGAGACCCAGTACTTC
TRBV10-3	TRBD1	many	TRBJ1-2	CAISPGGYGYTF	TGTGCCATCAGTCCAGGGGGCTATGGCTACACCTTC
TRBV7-2	.	many	TRBJ1-1	CASSSDGGVAFF	TGTGCCAGCAGCTCGGACGGGGGGGTGGCTTTCTTT
TRBV6-6	.	many	TRBJ2-6	CATTSTPSGANVLTF	TGTGCCACCACCAGCACCCCCTCTGGGGCCAACGTCCTGACTTTC